This entry features one T cell receptor (beta chain) sequence. The data are from a study of OX40 agonist ivuxolimab in advanced cancers. The germline gives CDR1 SQVTM, CDR2 ANQGSEA. V was clipped by 6 bases and J by 0 bases, with 11 bases between them. The CDR3 runs to 14 residues. The table came from immunoSEQ multiplex PCR; TCRdb's copy has only in-frame clones and leaves some out. The sample has 50,000 or so clones, 84% seen once. The TCR sequence derives from an adult with an advanced solid tumor such as melanoma, head and neck, liver or kidney cancer. Sequencing used CD4+ or CD8+ T cells sorted from blood, obtained in a trial of the OX40 agonist ivuxolimab. V is TRBV29-1 and J is TRBJ1-4; D is ambiguous. DNA of the CDR3: TGCAGCGTGGGGTGGGCGGCAACTAATGAAAAACTGTTTTTT. Its translation: CSVGWAATNEKLFF.